This TCR beta chain was retrieved from a study of T-cell memory formation after mild COVID-19. Study in general: In these data, TCR clusters were largely donor specific. Study outcomes and limitations: Cross-reactive memory seemingly joined, as some responding clones were found in pre-infection memory. Clonal second-wave expansions that peaked on day 37 had unconfirmed SARS-CoV-2 specificity.

Trimming took off 7 bases at V and 0 bases at J, with 7 bases between the two ends. The CDR3 is 13 amino acids. This clonotype was detected only a few times. The antigen remains unidentified. Sample barcodes and UMIs were carried by the TCR alpha and TCR beta cDNA libraries that 5'RACE generated with constant-segment primers. TCRdb analysed the 5' RACE reads with MiXCR anew, one entry per CDR3 protein. The sample yields around 320,000 distinct CDR3 sequences, around 30% seen once. This chain connects TRBV12-3 or TRBV12-4 to TRBJ2-1; tentative D call: TRBD2 (6 bases). The receptor was derived from an adult woman who had mild COVID-19 (a few samples of this study predate the infection). Cell type and time point are not known. Source material: PBMCs or a T cell subset sorted from them (not recorded which). The CDR3, as DNA: TGTGCCAGCAATAGCGGCTCCTACAATGAGCAGTTCTTC. Translating gives CASNSGSYNEQFF.